This entry describes one TCR beta chain. The data belong to a study of T cells in Graves' hyperthyroidism and ophthalmopathy. Between the trimmed V and J ends, which lost 5 bases and 6 bases, there was a span of 8 bases. CDR1 is SQVTM and CDR2 is ANQGSEA in the germline V gene. The CDR3 covers 11 residues. Exclusion criteria comprised uncontrolled infection, other autoimmune disease, pregnancy or lactation. Regions amplified from RNA transcripts were the TCR beta CDR3 regions. The HTBI primer set drove a first-round RT-PCR of the TCR CDR3. TCRdb analysed the multiplex PCR reads with MiXCR anew, one entry per CDR3 protein. The data hold roughly 510,000 distinct CDR3 sequences, with approximately 49% observed a single time.

Sequences were obtained from peripheral blood or thyroid tissue (not recorded which). This TCR was sampled from an adult woman with Graves' disease, either hyperthyroidism or ophthalmopathy (not recorded which). J is TRBJ2-1 and V is TRBV29-1; D is unclear. CDR3 in DNA: TGCAGCGTTCTCTCCCTCAATGAGCAGTTCTTC. Protein product: CSVLSLNEQFF.